Below are 28 T cell receptor beta chains sequenced from a single sample in a study of blood T cell repertoires in COVID-19. The data were produced by immunoSEQ multiplex PCR, yet TCRdb's version contains in-frame clones alone and is incomplete. This repertoire shows 300,000 to 450,000 clones, 88% found once; its top ten account for more than 0.95%. The material sequenced was PBMCs or T cells enriched from blood (not recorded which). These receptors all come from a woman aged 18-35 years who had recovered from COVID-19.

V gene TRBV2 combines with J gene TRBJ2-6; 7 bases are shared with TRBD1. Germline V lookup: CDR1 SNHLY, CDR2 FYNNEI. CDR3 length: 16 amino acids. V was clipped by 6 bases and J by 0 bases; unmatched bases: 5. The CDR3 coding sequence is TGTGCCAGCAGGAGGGCAGGGGGCTCTGGGGCCAACGTCCTGACTTTC. Translating gives CASRRAGGSGANVLTF. Supplemented by reference TRBV2 and TRBJ2-6, the full variable domain reads EPEVTQTPSHQVTQMGQEVILRCVPISNHLYFYWYRQILGQKVEFLVSFYNNEISEKSEIFDDQFSVERPDGSNFTLKIRSTKLEDSAMYFCASRRAGGSGANVLTFGAGSRLTVL.

This clone was recorded a few times. The J gene is TRBJ2-2, the V gene TRBV10-3; 10 nucleotides align to TRBD1. Trimming cost V 6 bases and J 3 bases; bases outside gene matches: 13. Germline-derived CDR1 and CDR2 are ENHRY and SYGVKD. The CDR3 runs 18 residues. As DNA, the CDR3 is TGTGCCATCAGGACCGAGACAGGGGGCTCAAAAGACACCGGGGAGCTGTTTTTT. This translates into CAIRTETGGSKDTGELFF.

The V and J genes are TRBV5-1 and TRBJ1-5; the match to TRBD1 covers 11 bases. The germline gives CDR1 SGHRS, CDR2 YFSETQ. The CDR3 consists of 16 residues. J was trimmed by 5 bases and V by 0 bases; bases with no gene match: 4. This CDR3 reads CASSLGGTGGYQPQHF. As DNA, the CDR3 is TGCGCCAGCAGCTTGGGAGGGACAGGGGGGTATCAGCCCCAGCATTTT.

J is TRBJ1-1 and V is TRBV30; D not certain. Germline V lookup: CDR1 GTSNPN, CDR2 SVGIG (reference sequence). V was trimmed by 3 bases and J by 1 base, leaving 9 bases between them. This CDR3 is built from 13 residues. CDR3: CAWRYFGNTEAFF. The CDR3 DNA sequence: TGTGCCTGGAGGTACTTTGGGAACACTGAAGCTTTCTTT.

V is TRBV18 and J is TRBJ2-2; possible D gene TRBD1, 6 bases. CDR1 is KGHSH, CDR2 LQKENI, per germline. The CDR3 length is 16 residues. V lost 3 bases and J lost 4, with 15 bases in between. The DNA of the CDR3 is TGTGCCAGCTCACCGTCAAGGGTGACAGGCACCGGGGAGCTGTTTTTT. Translating gives CASSPSRVTGTGELFF.

CDR3 nucleotide sequence: TGTGCCAGCAGCCCCACCAGGGATTCAGCCTACAATGAGCAGTTCTTC. It codes for CASSPTRDSAYNEQFF. V usage is TRBV7-3 and J usage is TRBJ2-1; D may be TRBD1 (5 bases). The germline V gene has CDR1 SGHTA and CDR2 FQGTGA. The CDR3 length is 16 residues. V shed 5 bases and J shed 2 bases, with 16 bases lying between them.

The chain combines TRBV6-1 with TRBJ1-4, with D uncertain. V lost 1 base and J 3 bases, leaving 6 bases between the germline ends. Germline loops: CDR1 MNHNS, CDR2 SASEGT. This CDR3 region has 14 residues. The CDR3 sequence: CASSEGAANEKLFF. The CDR3 DNA reads TGTGCCAGCAGTGAAGGGGCAGCTAATGAAAAACTGTTTTTT.

The chain couples TRBV7-2 to TRBJ1-4; D possibly corresponds to TRBD1 (5 bases). Per the germline V gene, CDR1 is SGHTA and CDR2 is FQGNSA. V was clipped by 0 bases and J by 8 bases, with 13 bases between them. The length of the CDR3 is 15 residues. The CDR3 loop is CASSLAGGLSEKLFF. In nucleotides, the CDR3 is TGTGCCAGCAGCTTAGCGGGGGGGTTAAGCGAAAAACTGTTTTTT.

The rearrangement uses TRBV18 and TRBJ1-4; TRBD1 agrees at 7 bases. CDR3 length equals 16 residues. CDR1 KGHSH and CDR2 LQKENI come from the germline V gene. J lost 4 bases, V lost 0 bases, and 5 bases had no gene match. In DNA, the CDR3 is TGTGCCAGCTCACCACCTCAGGGGGAATTTAATGAAAAACTGTTTTTT. Encoded protein: CASSPPQGEFNEKLFF.

In this sample, this clone turned up a few times. The chain links TRBV6-5 to TRBJ2-1, with 7 bases aligning to TRBD2. The CDR3 extends over 13 amino acids. From germline, CDR1 is MNHEY and CDR2 SVGAGI. J gave up 10 bases and V 6 bases, and 9 bases lay outside the gene matches. The CDR3 DNA follows: TGTGCCAGCAGCCCAGGGAGGGTTATGGAGCAGTTCTTC. This gives the protein CASSPGRVMEQFF.

This clone has just one count. The rearrangement links TRBV19 to TRBJ2-1; TRBD2 matches at 13 bases. The CDR3 loop spans 17 amino acids. The trim removed 5 bases at V and 10 bases at J, leaving 14 bases unmatched. In germline, CDR1 is LNHDA, CDR2 SQIVND (reference sequence). The CDR3 nucleotides read TGTGCCAGTAGTCCCTCGGTACTAGCGGGGGGGCCCTGGGAGCAGTTCTTC. Translating it yields CASSPSVLAGGPWEQFF. Supplemented by reference TRBV19 and TRBJ2-1, the full variable domain reads DGGITQSPKYLFRKEGQNVTLSCEQNLNHDAMYWYRQDPGQGLRLIYYSQIVNDFQKGDIAEGYSVSREKKESFPLTVTSAQKNPTAFYLCASSPSVLAGGPWEQFFGPGTRLTVL.

V is TRBV30 and J is TRBJ1-5; TRBD1 aligns across 7 bases. Trimming took 2 bases from V and 7 from J; bases not matched to a gene: 11. CDR1 is GTSNPN, CDR2 SVGIG, per germline (reference sequence). The CDR3 is 15 residues long. The CDR3 loop reads CAWSLGQGVWQPQHF. The CDR3 region has the DNA TGTGCCTGGAGTCTGGGGCAGGGGGTTTGGCAGCCCCAGCATTTT. Together with reference TRBV30 and TRBJ1-5, the CDR3 gives the full variable domain: SQTIHQWPATLVQPVGSPLSLECTVEGTSNPNLYWYRQAAGRGLQLLFYSVGIGQISSEVPQNLSASRPQDRQFILSSKKLLLSDSGFYLCAWSLGQGVWQPQHFGDGTRLSIL.

This chain connects TRBV5-3 to TRBJ2-2; no clear D gene. TRBV5-3 is annotated as an ORF whose role is uncertain. V gave up 4 bases and J gave up 7 bases, with 8 bases separating them. There are 12 residues in the CDR3. DNA for the CDR3: TGTGCCAGAAGCCGCGGAATCGGGGAGCTGTTTTTT. This translates into CARSRGIGELFF.

J is TRBJ1-5 and V is TRBV7-8, with 7 bases lining up with TRBD1. The CDR3 spans 16 residues. V was pared by 5 bases and J by 3 bases, with 10 bases of the junction left unmatched. Germline V gene data show CDR1 as SGHVS and CDR2 as FQNEAQ. CDR3 sequence (DNA): TGTGCCAGCAGCCCCACGCCCACAGGGGTCAATCAGCCCCAGCATTTT. Protein sequence: CASSPTPTGVNQPQHF.

The V and J genes are TRBV7-2 and TRBJ2-7; 8 positions agree with TRBD1. This CDR3 has 16 residues. Germline CDR1 is SGHTA and CDR2 is FQGNSA. The J segment lost 2 bases and the V segment lost 5 bases, leaving 11 bases of the junction unmatched. CDR3 bases: TGTGCCAGCAGCCTATATCCGGGACAGGCACCCTACGAGCAGTACTTC. Translated, it gives CASSLYPGQAPYEQYF.

This sequence joins TRBV7-9 and TRBJ2-2; possible D gene TRBD1, 5 bases. This CDR3 spans 16 amino acids. Looked up from germline, CDR1 is SEHNR and CDR2 is FQNEAQ (reference sequence). Trimming shortened V by 0 bases and J by 0 bases, and 8 bases separated the two germline ends. In nucleotides, the CDR3 is TGTGCCAGCAGCTTAGCGCAGGGCGCGAACACCGGGGAGCTGTTTTTT. Its protein product is CASSLAQGANTGELFF.

This chain uses TRBV6-5 with TRBJ1-6; D gene ambiguous. Trimming removed 6 bases at V and 4 bases at J, with 7 bases between. Germline V lookup: CDR1 MNHEY, CDR2 SVGAGI. The CDR3 is 13 amino acids. The CDR3: CASRVVYNSPLHF. In DNA, the CDR3 is TGTGCCAGCAGGGTAGTTTATAATTCACCCCTCCACTTT.

This clone was observed a single time. This chain connects TRBV2 to TRBJ1-3, with a weak D call TRBD1 (6 bases). Trimming pared 5 bases from V and 0 bases from J, leaving 11 bases between. Germline lookup yields CDR1 SNHLY and CDR2 FYNNEI. CDR3 length: 15 amino acids. DNA for the CDR3: TGTGCCAGCAGTCCCGGGACAAGCTCTGGAAACACCATATATTTT. Protein sequence: CASSPGTSSGNTIYF.

The count of this clone is one. V usage is TRBV7-6 and J usage is TRBJ2-7; perhaps TRBD2 as D (5 bases). Per germline, CDR1 SGHVS and CDR2 FNYEAQ. The CDR3 extends over 15 amino acids. Trimming took 4 bases from V and 3 from J, leaving 16 bases between them. The DNA of the CDR3 is TGTGCCAGCAGCTCTCGTGGAGGTCTGAGCTACGAGCAGTACTTC. Its protein is CASSSRGGLSYEQYF.

With respect to this clone: Other DNA sequences in this sample translate to the same CDR3. The chain couples TRBV5-1 to TRBJ1-2; D might be TRBD1 (5 bases). This CDR3 has 12 residues. Trimming removed 1 base from V and 6 bases from J, with 7 bases in between. Germline CDR1 and CDR2: SGHRS and YFSETQ. This CDR3 reads CASSLRGNGYTF. The CDR3 DNA reads TGCGCCAGCAGCTTGAGGGGTAATGGCTACACCTTC.

This chain uses TRBV19 with TRBJ1-1, with D tentatively TRBD1 (5 bases). Trimming pared 5 bases from V and 11 bases from J, leaving 12 bases between. CDR1 and CDR2 from the germline V gene are LNHDA and SQIVND (reference sequence). There are 11 residues in the CDR3. The CDR3: CASSSRRGAFF. The DNA of the CDR3 is TGTGCCAGTAGTTCACGGAGGGGCGCTTTCTTT. Using reference TRBV19 and TRBJ1-1 for the parts outside the CDR3, the full variable domain is DGGITQSPKYLFRKEGQNVTLSCEQNLNHDAMYWYRQDPGQGLRLIYYSQIVNDFQKGDIAEGYSVSREKKESFPLTVTSAQKNPTAFYLCASSSRRGAFFGQGTRLTVV.

This sequence joins TRBV4-1 and TRBJ1-3; D is uncertain. The germline CDR1 and CDR2 sequences are MGHRA and YSYEKL. Between the trimmed V and J ends, which lost 1 base and 2 bases, there was a span of 9 bases. The CDR3 consists of 15 residues. CDR3 coding DNA: TGCGCCAGCAGCCAAGGCGGAATCACTGGAAACACCATATATTTT. It translates to CASSQGGITGNTIYF.

The chain uses TRBV7-9 and TRBJ2-1; 7 bases agree with TRBD2. The trim removed 5 bases at V and 4 bases at J, leaving 11 bases unmatched. The CDR3 extends over 16 amino acids. Germline CDR1 reads SEHNR; CDR2 reads FQNEAQ (reference sequence). The CDR3 is CASSPAPGGPYNEQFF. The CDR3 DNA reads TGTGCCAGCAGCCCTGCCCCGGGGGGACCTTACAATGAGCAGTTCTTC.

The rearrangement joins TRBV7-8 to TRBJ1-2; D unresolved. Per the germline V gene, CDR1 is SGHVS and CDR2 is FQNEAQ. The V gene lost 4 bases and the J gene lost 0 bases, with 9 bases spanning the gap. This CDR3 comprises 14 residues. The CDR3: CASSSLGANYGYTF. CDR3 nucleotide sequence: TGTGCCAGCAGCTCCCTAGGAGCTAACTATGGCTACACCTTC.

The CDR3 is CAWTGVYSGNTIYF. The CDR3 DNA reads TGTGCCTGGACCGGGGTCTACTCTGGAAACACCATATATTTT. The chain is built from TRBV30 and TRBJ1-3; no definite D call. Trimming removed 4 bases at V and 0 bases at J, with 10 bases between. This CDR3 is built from 14 residues. From germline, CDR1 is GTSNPN and CDR2 SVGIG (reference sequence).

Only a few counts were recorded for this clone. Other DNA variants within this sample encode the same CDR3. V gene TRBV5-1 combines with J gene TRBJ1-3, with D tentatively TRBD1 (5 bases). The CDR3 length is 13 residues. Trimming took 0 bases from V and 4 from J, leaving 5 bases between them. The germline V gene has CDR1 SGHRS and CDR2 YFSETQ. The CDR3 coding sequence is TGCGCCAGCAGCTTGGCAGGGGGAAACACCATATATTTT. Amino acids: CASSLAGGNTIYF.

The chain employs TRBV5-1 and TRBJ2-1, with unresolved D. Trimming took 4 bases from V and 5 from J, leaving 22 bases between them. Germline CDR1 SGHRS, CDR2 YFSETQ. The CDR3 length is 17 residues. CDR3 sequence reads: CASSLAITVGIDNEQFF. CDR3 sequence (DNA): TGCGCCAGCAGCCTCGCGATTACAGTGGGCATCGACAATGAGCAGTTCTTC.

The chain recombines TRBV7-2 with TRBJ2-1; weak D call: TRBD2 (6 bases). Germline CDR1 SGHTA, CDR2 FQGNSA. The CDR3 runs 14 residues. Trimming took off 1 base at V and 10 bases at J, with 14 bases between the two ends. DNA for the CDR3: TGTGCCAGCAGCTTAGTGGCGGGCGGAGGGGAGCAGTTCTTC. The encoded protein is CASSLVAGGGEQFF.